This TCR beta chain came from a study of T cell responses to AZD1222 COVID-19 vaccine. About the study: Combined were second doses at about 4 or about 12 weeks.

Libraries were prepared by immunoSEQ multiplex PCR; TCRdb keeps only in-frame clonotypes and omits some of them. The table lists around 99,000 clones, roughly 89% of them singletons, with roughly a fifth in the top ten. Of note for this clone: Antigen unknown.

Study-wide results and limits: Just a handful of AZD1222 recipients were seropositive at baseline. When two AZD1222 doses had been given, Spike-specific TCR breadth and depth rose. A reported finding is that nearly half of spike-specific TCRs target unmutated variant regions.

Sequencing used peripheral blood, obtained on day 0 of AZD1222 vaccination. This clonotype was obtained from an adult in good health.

CDR3: CASSLVGQRNSPLHF. In DNA form, the CDR3 reads TGTGCCAGCAGCTTAGTCGGCCAAAGAAATTCACCCCTCCACTTT. The chain employs TRBV5-6 and TRBJ1-6; D remains unclear. Germline V CDR1 and CDR2: SGHDT, YYEEEE. CDR3 length: 15 amino acids. Trimming shortened V by 2 bases and J by 7 bases, and 13 bases separated the two germline ends.